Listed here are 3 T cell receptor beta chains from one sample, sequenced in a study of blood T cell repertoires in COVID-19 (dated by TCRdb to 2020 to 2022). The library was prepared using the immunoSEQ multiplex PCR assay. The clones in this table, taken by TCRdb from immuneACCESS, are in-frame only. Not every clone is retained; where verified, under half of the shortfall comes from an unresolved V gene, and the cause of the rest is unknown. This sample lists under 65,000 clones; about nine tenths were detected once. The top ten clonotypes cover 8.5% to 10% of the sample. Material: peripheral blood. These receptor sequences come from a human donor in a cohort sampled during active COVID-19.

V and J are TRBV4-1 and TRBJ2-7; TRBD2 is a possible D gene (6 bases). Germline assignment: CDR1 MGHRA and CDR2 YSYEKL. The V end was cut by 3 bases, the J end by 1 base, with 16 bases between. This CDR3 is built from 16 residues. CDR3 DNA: TGCGCCAGCAGCCAGGACCCCGGGAGCGGTTCCTACGAGCAGTACTTC. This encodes CASSQDPGSGSYEQYF.

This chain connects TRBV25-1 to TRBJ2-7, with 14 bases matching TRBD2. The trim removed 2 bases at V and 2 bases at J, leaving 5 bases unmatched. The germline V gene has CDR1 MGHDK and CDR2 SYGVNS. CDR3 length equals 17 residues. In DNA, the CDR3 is TGTGCCAGCAGTGAAGGGACTAGCGGGAGTAGGACCTACGAGCAGTACTTC. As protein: CASSEGTSGSRTYEQYF.

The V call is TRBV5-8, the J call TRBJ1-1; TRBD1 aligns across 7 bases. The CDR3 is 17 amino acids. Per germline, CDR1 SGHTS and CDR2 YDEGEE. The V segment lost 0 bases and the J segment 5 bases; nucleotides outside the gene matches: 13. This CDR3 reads CASSLAIRGWERTEAFF. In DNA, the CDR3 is TGTGCCAGCAGCTTGGCCATCAGGGGGTGGGAACGGACTGAAGCTTTCTTT.